A selection of T cell receptor beta chains follows, all from one sample in a study of T cell responses to AZD1222 COVID-19 vaccine. Data came from immunoSEQ multiplex PCR; TCRdb stores just in-frame clones and leaves some out. The data show about 120,000 clones, with about 92% seen just once and 5% held by the top ten. Source: peripheral blood, taken 28 days after the second AZD1222 dose. These TCRs come from an adult who received the AZD1222 COVID-19 vaccine. Both conserved end residues are part of each CDR3. The D gene is left open where the match is weak. Where a row states a size, it is once, few, many or the class of an expanded clone; other rows omit it.

D gene: NA; clone size: NA; V gene: TRBV10-2; J gene: TRBJ2-2; CDR3 protein: CASTLSYTGELFF; CDR3 DNA: TGCGCCAGTACTCTCTCATACACCGGGGAGCTGTTTTTT
D gene: TRBD2; clone size: few; V gene: TRBV5-1; J gene: TRBJ2-5; CDR3 protein: CASSLGARLAGVDQETQYF; CDR3 DNA: TGCGCCAGCAGCTTGGGCGCCAGACTAGCGGGAGTCGACCAAGAGACCCAGTACTTC
D gene: NA; clone size: NA; V gene: TRBV18; J gene: TRBJ2-3; CDR3 protein: CASSPLAGSTDTQYF; CDR3 DNA: TGTGCCAGCTCACCTCTGGCGGGGAGCACAGATACGCAGTATTTT
D gene: NA; clone size: NA; V gene: TRBV7-9; J gene: TRBJ1-4; CDR3 protein: CASSPTAAREGKLFF; CDR3 DNA: TGTGCCAGCAGCCCCACGGCGGCTCGAGAGGGAAAACTGTTTTTT
D gene: NA; clone size: once; V gene: TRBV6-5; J gene: TRBJ1-1; CDR3 protein: CASRFRGTEAFF; CDR3 DNA: TGTGCCAGCCGGTTTAGAGGCACTGAAGCTTTCTTT
D gene: NA; clone size: NA; V gene: TRBV10-1; J gene: TRBJ1-5; CDR3 protein: CASKPKSHQPQHF; CDR3 DNA: TGCGCCAGCAAACCCAAGTCCCATCAGCCCCAGCATTTT
D gene: NA; clone size: once; V gene: TRBV9; J gene: TRBJ2-3; CDR3 protein: CASSVPPGTQYF; CDR3 DNA: TGTGCCAGCAGCGTTCCCCCGGGTACGCAGTATTTT
D gene: NA; clone size: NA; V gene: TRBV6-5; J gene: TRBJ1-2; CDR3 protein: CASSSRSGRGYTF; CDR3 DNA: TGTGCCAGCAGTTCCCGATCAGGACGTGGCTACACCTTC
D gene: NA; clone size: NA; V gene: TRBV27; J gene: TRBJ1-5; CDR3 protein: CASSLSGGFQPQHF; CDR3 DNA: TGTGCCAGCAGTTTATCCGGAGGTTTCCAGCCCCAGCATTTT
D gene: NA; clone size: NA; V gene: TRBV5-1; J gene: TRBJ2-1; CDR3 protein: CASSRSWDAEQFF; CDR3 DNA: TGCGCCAGCAGCCGGAGCTGGGATGCTGAGCAGTTCTTC
D gene: TRBD1; clone size: NA; V gene: TRBV7-6; J gene: TRBJ2-5; CDR3 protein: CASSLGEGQGEETQYF; CDR3 DNA: TGTGCCAGCAGCTTAGGGGAAGGTCAGGGGGAGGAGACCCAGTACTTC
D gene: TRBD1; clone size: NA; V gene: TRBV19; J gene: TRBJ1-5; CDR3 protein: CASSTGGGNQPQHF; CDR3 DNA: TGTGCCAGTAGTACAGGGGGCGGGAATCAGCCCCAGCATTTT
D gene: NA; clone size: once; V gene: TRBV15; J gene: TRBJ2-1; CDR3 protein: CATSRPGGEQFF; CDR3 DNA: TGTGCCACCAGCAGGCCTGGGGGCGAGCAGTTCTTC
D gene: TRBD1; clone size: NA; V gene: TRBV5-5; J gene: TRBJ2-7; CDR3 protein: CASSLDRVAYEQYF; CDR3 DNA: TGTGCCAGCAGCTTAGACAGGGTAGCCTACGAGCAGTACTTC
D gene: NA; clone size: NA; V gene: TRBV18; J gene: TRBJ1-2; CDR3 protein: CASSPPGTPYGYTF; CDR3 DNA: TGTGCCAGCTCACCACCAGGGACTCCATATGGCTACACCTTC
D gene: TRBD1; clone size: NA; V gene: TRBV11-2; J gene: TRBJ1-5; CDR3 protein: CASSWGTDSNQPQHF; CDR3 DNA: TGTGCCAGCAGCTGGGGGACAGATAGCAATCAGCCCCAGCATTTT
D gene: NA; clone size: once; V gene: TRBV2; J gene: TRBJ2-3; CDR3 protein: CASSWTVSTDTQYF; CDR3 DNA: TGTGCCAGCAGTTGGACAGTTAGCACAGATACGCAGTATTTT
D gene: TRBD2; clone size: NA; V gene: TRBV7-9; J gene: TRBJ2-2; CDR3 protein: CASSLASGGPTGELFF; CDR3 DNA: TGTGCCAGCAGCTTAGCTAGCGGGGGCCCCACCGGGGAGCTGTTTTTT
D gene: TRBD1; clone size: NA; V gene: TRBV19; J gene: TRBJ1-6; CDR3 protein: CASRKTGANSPLHF; CDR3 DNA: TGTGCCAGTCGAAAAACAGGGGCTAATTCACCCCTCCACTTT
D gene: NA; clone size: NA; V gene: TRBV27; J gene: TRBJ1-1; CDR3 protein: CASSFSWGEGNTEAFF; CDR3 DNA: TGTGCCAGCAGTTTCAGTTGGGGGGAGGGGAACACTGAAGCTTTCTTT
D gene: TRBD1; clone size: NA; V gene: TRBV7-2; J gene: TRBJ2-5; CDR3 protein: CASSLDNGQGAETQYF; CDR3 DNA: TGTGCCAGCAGCTTAGATAACGGCCAGGGGGCAGAGACCCAGTACTTC
D gene: NA; clone size: NA; V gene: TRBV20-1; J gene: TRBJ1-1; CDR3 protein: CSAIDGHRDFF; CDR3 DNA: TGCAGTGCCATAGATGGACATCGCGATTTCTTT
D gene: TRBD1; clone size: NA; V gene: TRBV29-1; J gene: TRBJ1-2; CDR3 protein: CSVGRDRAYGYTF; CDR3 DNA: TGCAGCGTTGGCCGGGACAGGGCCTATGGCTACACCTTC
D gene: NA; clone size: NA; V gene: TRBV4-1; J gene: TRBJ1-1; CDR3 protein: CASSPPNFGGVGNTEAFF; CDR3 DNA: TGCGCCAGCAGCCCCCCTAATTTCGGCGGGGTGGGGAACACTGAAGCTTTCTTT
D gene: NA; clone size: NA; V gene: TRBV9; J gene: TRBJ1-2; CDR3 protein: CASSPGSGNYGYTF; CDR3 DNA: TGTGCCAGCAGCCCAGGGAGTGGTAACTATGGCTACACCTTC
D gene: TRBD2; clone size: NA; V gene: TRBV9; J gene: TRBJ2-1; CDR3 protein: CASSPRTSGRGNEQFF; CDR3 DNA: TGTGCCAGCAGCCCCCGGACTAGCGGAAGGGGCAATGAGCAGTTCTTC
D gene: TRBD1; clone size: NA; V gene: TRBV7-6; J gene: TRBJ2-2; CDR3 protein: CASSPLQGAYNTGELFF; CDR3 DNA: TGTGCCAGCAGCCCCCTCCAGGGGGCGTATAACACCGGGGAGCTGTTTTTT
D gene: TRBD2; clone size: once; V gene: TRBV7-6; J gene: TRBJ2-1; CDR3 protein: CASSLAPSSGDLTLFF; CDR3 DNA: TGTGCCAGCAGCTTAGCGCCCAGTAGCGGGGACCTAACCCTGTTCTTC
D gene: NA; clone size: NA; V gene: TRBV5-6; J gene: TRBJ2-5; CDR3 protein: CASSKYFGDGPQETQYF; CDR3 DNA: TGTGCCAGCAGCAAATATTTTGGGGACGGACCCCAAGAGACCCAGTACTTC
D gene: NA; clone size: few; V gene: TRBV30; J gene: TRBJ1-4; CDR3 protein: CAWSYGFNEKLFF; CDR3 DNA: TGTGCCTGGAGTTACGGCTTCAATGAAAAACTGTTTTTT
D gene: NA; clone size: NA; V gene: TRBV9; J gene: TRBJ2-7; CDR3 protein: CASSVGDLTYEQYF; CDR3 DNA: TGTGCCAGCAGCGTGGGTGACCTAACCTACGAGCAGTACTTC
D gene: NA; clone size: NA; V gene: TRBV3-1/TRBV3-2; J gene: TRBJ1-2; CDR3 protein: CASSQAFGHQNYGYTF; CDR3 DNA: TGTGCCAGCAGCCAAGCTTTCGGACACCAGAACTATGGCTACACCTTC
D gene: TRBD2; clone size: NA; V gene: TRBV15; J gene: TRBJ2-1; CDR3 protein: CATSRDYSGTDNEQFF; CDR3 DNA: TGTGCCACCAGCAGAGATTACAGCGGGACCGACAATGAGCAGTTCTTC
D gene: TRBD1; clone size: NA; V gene: TRBV18; J gene: TRBJ2-3; CDR3 protein: CASSPATGGRRTDTQYF; CDR3 DNA: TGTGCCAGCTCACCAGCTACAGGGGGAAGACGCACAGATACGCAGTATTTT
D gene: NA; clone size: once; V gene: TRBV7-9; J gene: TRBJ1-1; CDR3 protein: CASRFAPGRGTEAFF; CDR3 DNA: TGTGCCAGCAGATTCGCCCCGGGGAGGGGGACTGAAGCTTTCTTT
D gene: TRBD1; clone size: NA; V gene: TRBV11-3; J gene: TRBJ1-3; CDR3 protein: CASSPGQGPGNTIYF; CDR3 DNA: TGTGCCAGCAGCCCGGGACAGGGTCCTGGAAACACCATATATTTT
D gene: TRBD1; clone size: NA; V gene: TRBV27; J gene: TRBJ2-7; CDR3 protein: CASSPLGTGGYEQYF; CDR3 DNA: TGTGCCAGCAGTCCTTTGGGGACAGGGGGTTACGAGCAGTACTTC
D gene: TRBD1; clone size: NA; V gene: TRBV9; J gene: TRBJ2-5; CDR3 protein: CASSVGGRGQLYF; CDR3 DNA: TGTGCCAGCAGCGTAGGGGGAAGGGGACAGCTGTACTTC
D gene: NA; clone size: NA; V gene: TRBV6-5; J gene: TRBJ1-2; CDR3 protein: CASSYSEGPLGYGYTF; CDR3 DNA: TGTGCCAGCAGTTACTCCGAGGGGCCTCTGGGCTATGGCTACACCTTC
D gene: NA; clone size: NA; V gene: TRBV5-1; J gene: TRBJ1-2; CDR3 protein: CASSSGGVGYGYTF; CDR3 DNA: TGCGCCAGCAGCTCTGGTGGGGTAGGCTATGGCTACACCTTC
D gene: NA; clone size: NA; V gene: TRBV10-3; J gene: TRBJ2-7; CDR3 protein: CASTTTGSSYEQYF; CDR3 DNA: TGTGCCTCAACAACGACAGGAAGCTCCTACGAGCAGTACTTC
D gene: TRBD2; clone size: NA; V gene: TRBV6-2/TRBV6-3; J gene: TRBJ2-5; CDR3 protein: CASTPGTSGEETQYF; CDR3 DNA: TGTGCCAGCACCCCCGGGACTAGCGGGGAAGAGACCCAGTACTTC
D gene: TRBD2; clone size: NA; V gene: TRBV5-4; J gene: TRBJ2-1; CDR3 protein: CASSFGTSGGKDEQFF; CDR3 DNA: TGTGCCAGCAGCTTTGGGACTAGCGGGGGCAAGGATGAGCAGTTCTTC
D gene: TRBD1; clone size: NA; V gene: TRBV29-1; J gene: TRBJ1-1; CDR3 protein: CSVTPWGTENTEAFF; CDR3 DNA: TGCAGCGTAACTCCCTGGGGGACAGAGAACACTGAAGCTTTCTTT
D gene: NA; clone size: NA; V gene: TRBV7-9; J gene: TRBJ2-7; CDR3 protein: CASSLEDEQYF; CDR3 DNA: TGTGCCAGCAGCTTAGAGGACGAGCAGTACTTC
D gene: NA; clone size: few; V gene: TRBV5-5; J gene: TRBJ1-3; CDR3 protein: CASSWGPFSGNTIYF; CDR3 DNA: TGTGCCAGCAGCTGGGGACCTTTCTCTGGAAACACCATATATTTT
D gene: NA; clone size: NA; V gene: TRBV9; J gene: TRBJ1-6; CDR3 protein: CASTEGLSGSPLHF; CDR3 DNA: TGTGCCAGCACGGAGGGCCTTAGCGGTTCACCCCTCCACTTT
D gene: NA; clone size: NA; V gene: TRBV18; J gene: TRBJ1-1; CDR3 protein: CASSLGLGDTEAFF; CDR3 DNA: TGTGCCAGCTCACTTGGGTTGGGGGACACTGAAGCTTTCTTT
D gene: TRBD2; clone size: NA; V gene: TRBV9; J gene: TRBJ2-7; CDR3 protein: CASSLQTSGRNEQYF; CDR3 DNA: TGTGCCAGCAGCCTCCAGACTAGCGGGAGAAACGAGCAGTACTTC
D gene: NA; clone size: NA; V gene: TRBV18; J gene: TRBJ2-5; CDR3 protein: CASSPGNSQETQYF; CDR3 DNA: TGTGCCAGCTCACCAGGGAACAGCCAAGAGACCCAGTACTTC
D gene: NA; clone size: NA; V gene: TRBV3-1/TRBV3-2; J gene: TRBJ2-7; CDR3 protein: CASSIKYEQYF; CDR3 DNA: TGTGCCAGCAGCATAAAATACGAGCAGTACTTC
D gene: NA; clone size: NA; V gene: TRBV6-5; J gene: TRBJ2-7; CDR3 protein: CASSPGPSAYEQYF; CDR3 DNA: TGTGCCAGCAGTCCAGGTCCAAGCGCCTACGAGCAGTACTTC
D gene: TRBD2; clone size: NA; V gene: TRBV10-3; J gene: TRBJ2-2; CDR3 protein: CAISERTSETNTGELFF; CDR3 DNA: TGTGCCATCAGTGAGCGGACTAGCGAAACGAACACCGGGGAGCTGTTTTTT
D gene: TRBD2; clone size: NA; V gene: TRBV20-1; J gene: TRBJ2-2; CDR3 protein: CSASASGTITGELFF; CDR3 DNA: TGCAGTGCTAGTGCTAGCGGCACTATAACCGGGGAGCTGTTTTTT
D gene: NA; clone size: NA; V gene: TRBV5-1; J gene: TRBJ1-6; CDR3 protein: CASSSRYNSPLHF; CDR3 DNA: TGCGCCAGCAGCTCCCGGTATAATTCACCCCTCCACTTT
D gene: TRBD1; clone size: NA; V gene: TRBV7-9; J gene: TRBJ2-7; CDR3 protein: CASSLGTGFYEQYF; CDR3 DNA: TGTGCCAGCAGCTTGGGGACAGGGTTTTACGAGCAGTACTTC
D gene: NA; clone size: NA; V gene: TRBV6-5; J gene: TRBJ1-6; CDR3 protein: CASSYNDGESPLHF; CDR3 DNA: TGTGCCAGCAGTTACAACGACGGGGAATCACCCCTCCACTTT
D gene: NA; clone size: NA; V gene: TRBV14; J gene: TRBJ2-7; CDR3 protein: CASSHRTEQYF; CDR3 DNA: TGTGCCAGCAGCCACCGGACAGAGCAGTACTTC
D gene: NA; clone size: NA; V gene: TRBV7-2; J gene: TRBJ2-5; CDR3 protein: CASSPSGTLLTQYF; CDR3 DNA: TGTGCCAGCAGCCCCTCGGGGACTCTCTTAACCCAGTACTTC
D gene: NA; clone size: NA; V gene: TRBV30; J gene: TRBJ2-7; CDR3 protein: CAWSLAGQRYEQYF; CDR3 DNA: TGTGCCTGGAGTTTAGCGGGACAGCGCTACGAGCAGTACTTC